The source of this T cell receptor beta chain is a study of T-cell reconstitution after alpha-beta-depleted transplantation in children. This clonotype was detected many times. Using unique molecular identifiers, the investigators prepared the TCRbeta library. From the PCR reads, TCRdb called clonotypes with MiXCR, one entry per CDR3 protein. Of about 360,000 distinct CDR3 sequences in the sample, 10% to 15% were seen once. The CDR3 has 14 residues. Trimming shortened V by 2 bases and J by 9 bases, and 12 bases separated the two germline ends. Germline V CDR1 and CDR2: SGDLS, YYNGEE. The clonotype comes from a human donor who donated a stem cell graft to a child with Fanconi anemia. Material: PBMCs, obtained from the stem cell graft. The chain is built from TRBV9 and TRBJ1-6, with a tentative D call TRBD1 (6 bases). The chain's CDR3 is CASSVTGSSSPLHF. For the CDR3, the DNA is TGTGCCAGCAGCGTTACAGGGAGTAGTTCACCCCTCCACTTT.